The 13 T cell receptor beta chains below come from one sample, sequenced in a study of response to subunit inactivated influenza vaccine. TCRdb re-analysed the RT-PCR reads in MiXCR, keeping a single row per CDR3 protein. The table includes around 530,000 distinct CDR3 sequences, about an eighth detected once. The material was PBMCs from blood, obtained on the day of vaccination. The receptor set was obtained from a man aged 50 or older who received an inactivated influenza vaccine.

This clonotype came up a few times. V is TRBV7-2 and J is TRBJ2-7; possibly TRBD2 for D (5 bases). The germline V gene has CDR1 SGHTA and CDR2 FQGNSA. V lost 4 bases, J lost 3 bases, and 16 bases lay in between. This CDR3 spans 15 amino acids. The CDR3 protein is CASSSHRDSVYEQYF. For the CDR3, the DNA is TGTGCCAGCAGCTCCCACCGGGATTCCGTCTACGAGCAGTACTTC.

This clonotype has more than one count but fewer than ten. V is TRBV4-2 and J is TRBJ1-2, with D unresolved. Trimming removed 0 bases at V and 3 bases at J, with 14 bases between. CDR3 length: 16 residues. Germline CDR1 and CDR2: LGHNA and YNFKEQ. CDR3 in amino acids: CASSQDIQPGYYGYTF. CDR3 sequence (DNA): TGTGCCAGCAGCCAAGATATACAGCCGGGGTACTATGGCTACACCTTC.

This chain uses TRBV7-6 with TRBJ1-1, with unresolved D. Germline V gene lookup returns CDR1 SGHVS and CDR2 FNYEAQ. The CDR3 contains 17 residues. V lost 1 base and J lost 4, with 19 bases in between. In DNA, the CDR3 is TGTGCCAGCAGCTTAGGAGTGAACGGAGCCGCAGGCACTGAAGCTTTCTTT. This translates into CASSLGVNGAAGTEAFF.

This chain connects TRBV5-6 to TRBJ2-2, with 7 nucleotides matching TRBD1. Germline V lookup: CDR1 SGHDT, CDR2 YYEEEE. This CDR3 spans 17 amino acids. The V segment lost 4 bases and the J segment 3 bases; nucleotides outside the gene matches: 12. The CDR3: CASSTLLQGLHTGELFF. CDR3 nucleotide sequence: TGTGCCAGCAGCACACTATTACAGGGGTTGCACACCGGGGAGCTGTTTTTT.

This clonotype was observed a few times. The V gene is TRBV5-1, the J gene TRBJ1-2, with 10 bases that match TRBD1. V trimming: 0 bases; J trimming: 3 bases; junction bases outside the gene matches: 5. Germline V gene data show CDR1 as SGHRS and CDR2 as YFSETQ. The CDR3 runs 16 residues. Here the CDR3 reads CASSLVGQGTYYGYTF. The CDR3 DNA reads as TGCGCCAGCAGCTTGGTGGGACAGGGGACTTACTATGGCTACACCTTC.

The table lists this clonotype with a few counts. The J gene is TRBJ1-5, the V gene TRBV20-1; D perhaps matches TRBD1 (5 bases). This CDR3 comprises 15 residues. Trimming took 3 bases from V and 2 from J, leaving 14 bases between them. CDR1 is DFQATT and CDR2 is SNEGSKA in the germline V gene (reference sequence). CDR3 in amino acids: CSASPLGAGNQPQHF. The CDR3 DNA is TGCAGTGCTAGCCCCCTCGGGGCTGGCAATCAGCCCCAGCATTTT.

This clonotype showed up just a few times. The chain recombines TRBV5-1 with TRBJ1-1; weak D call: TRBD1 (5 bases). This CDR3 is 12 amino acids long. Germline CDR1 is SGHRS and CDR2 is YFSETQ. The V gene lost 3 bases and the J gene lost 4 bases, with 7 bases spanning the gap. In nucleotides, the CDR3 is TGCGCCAGCAGCTCTGGGACCACTGAAGCTTTCTTT. Translation: CASSSGTTEAFF.

This clonotype was found a few times. This chain joins TRBV6-2 or TRBV6-3 and TRBJ2-2; perhaps TRBD2 as D (6 bases). Germline V CDR1 and CDR2: MNHEY, SVGEGT. This CDR3 is 16 amino acids long. The ends were cut back, 6 bases at V and 0 bases at J, with 14 bases in the middle. CDR3 nucleotides: TGTGCCAGCAGACGAAGTAGCGGATCGAACACCGGGGAGCTGTTTTTT. Translating gives CASRRSSGSNTGELFF.

This clonotype came up a few times. The rearrangement joins TRBV30 to TRBJ2-7, with D possibly matching TRBD2 (6 bases). The germline CDR1 and CDR2 sequences are GTSNPN and SVGIG (reference sequence). This CDR3 has 17 residues. Trimming removed 1 base at V and 4 bases at J, with 23 bases between. For the CDR3, the DNA is TGTGCCTGGAGTGCCCCCGATAGGGTGACTAGATTTTACGAGCAGTACTTC. Translation gives CAWSAPDRVTRFYEQYF.

Ten or more counts support this clonotype. The chain employs TRBV12-3 or TRBV12-4 and TRBJ1-5, with 9 bases fitting TRBD1. V lost 6 bases to trimming and J lost 6 bases; unmatched junction nucleotides: 6. CDR3 length: 14 amino acids. In nucleotides, the CDR3 is TGTGCCAGCAGCCAGGGACAGGGAAGTCAGCCCCAGCATTTT. This translates into CASSQGQGSQPQHF.

This clonotype was counted ten times or more. This chain joins TRBV6-2 or TRBV6-3 and TRBJ2-1; TRBD2 agrees at 12 bases. This CDR3 has 17 residues. CDR1 is MNHEY, CDR2 SVGEGT, per germline. The V gene end was trimmed by 0 bases and the J gene end by 2 bases; junction bases not matched to a gene: 2. In DNA form, the CDR3 reads TGTGCCAGCAGTTACTCGACTAGCGGGGGCACCTACAATGAGCAGTTCTTC. Protein: CASSYSTSGGTYNEQFF.

The chain joins TRBV7-6 to TRBJ2-3; tentatively, D is TRBD2 (5 bases). CDR1 and CDR2 (germline): SGHVS, FNYEAQ. This CDR3 is 14 amino acids long. The V end was cut by 4 bases, the J end by 5 bases, with 13 bases between. CDR3 in amino acids: CASSSREWRDTQYF. In DNA form, the CDR3 reads TGTGCCAGCAGCTCACGGGAATGGAGAGATACGCAGTATTTT.

This clonotype came up a few times. The chain combines TRBV15 with TRBJ2-1; the D is unclear. The germline V gene encodes CDR1 LNHNV and CDR2 YYDKDF (reference sequence). This CDR3 region has 16 residues. V was shortened by 4 bases and J by 0 bases, with 13 bases between the two germline ends. For the CDR3, the DNA is TGTGCCACCAGCACGGACGACACAACCTCCTACAATGAGCAGTTCTTC. As protein: CATSTDDTTSYNEQFF.